The T cell receptor beta chain described here comes from a study of T cells in localized non-small cell lung cancer. The germline gives CDR1 LGHNA, CDR2 YNFKEQ. The CDR3 spans 16 residues. Trimming removed 4 bases from V and 0 bases from J; junction bases left unmatched: 5. Only in-frame clones appear in the TCRdb table, and some are missing; sequencing was by immunoSEQ multiplex PCR. The sample consists of around 19,000 clones, 87% of them appearing once. The starting material was PBMCs, obtained before any cancer treatment. The source of this sequence is a man aged 35-69 years with stage II squamous cell lung carcinoma. The V call is TRBV4-2, the J call TRBJ2-2; the match to TRBD1 covers 7 bases. CDR3 DNA: TGTGCCAGCAGCCCTCCGGGACAGACGAACACCGGGGAGCTGTTTTTT. Protein product: CASSPPGQTNTGELFF.